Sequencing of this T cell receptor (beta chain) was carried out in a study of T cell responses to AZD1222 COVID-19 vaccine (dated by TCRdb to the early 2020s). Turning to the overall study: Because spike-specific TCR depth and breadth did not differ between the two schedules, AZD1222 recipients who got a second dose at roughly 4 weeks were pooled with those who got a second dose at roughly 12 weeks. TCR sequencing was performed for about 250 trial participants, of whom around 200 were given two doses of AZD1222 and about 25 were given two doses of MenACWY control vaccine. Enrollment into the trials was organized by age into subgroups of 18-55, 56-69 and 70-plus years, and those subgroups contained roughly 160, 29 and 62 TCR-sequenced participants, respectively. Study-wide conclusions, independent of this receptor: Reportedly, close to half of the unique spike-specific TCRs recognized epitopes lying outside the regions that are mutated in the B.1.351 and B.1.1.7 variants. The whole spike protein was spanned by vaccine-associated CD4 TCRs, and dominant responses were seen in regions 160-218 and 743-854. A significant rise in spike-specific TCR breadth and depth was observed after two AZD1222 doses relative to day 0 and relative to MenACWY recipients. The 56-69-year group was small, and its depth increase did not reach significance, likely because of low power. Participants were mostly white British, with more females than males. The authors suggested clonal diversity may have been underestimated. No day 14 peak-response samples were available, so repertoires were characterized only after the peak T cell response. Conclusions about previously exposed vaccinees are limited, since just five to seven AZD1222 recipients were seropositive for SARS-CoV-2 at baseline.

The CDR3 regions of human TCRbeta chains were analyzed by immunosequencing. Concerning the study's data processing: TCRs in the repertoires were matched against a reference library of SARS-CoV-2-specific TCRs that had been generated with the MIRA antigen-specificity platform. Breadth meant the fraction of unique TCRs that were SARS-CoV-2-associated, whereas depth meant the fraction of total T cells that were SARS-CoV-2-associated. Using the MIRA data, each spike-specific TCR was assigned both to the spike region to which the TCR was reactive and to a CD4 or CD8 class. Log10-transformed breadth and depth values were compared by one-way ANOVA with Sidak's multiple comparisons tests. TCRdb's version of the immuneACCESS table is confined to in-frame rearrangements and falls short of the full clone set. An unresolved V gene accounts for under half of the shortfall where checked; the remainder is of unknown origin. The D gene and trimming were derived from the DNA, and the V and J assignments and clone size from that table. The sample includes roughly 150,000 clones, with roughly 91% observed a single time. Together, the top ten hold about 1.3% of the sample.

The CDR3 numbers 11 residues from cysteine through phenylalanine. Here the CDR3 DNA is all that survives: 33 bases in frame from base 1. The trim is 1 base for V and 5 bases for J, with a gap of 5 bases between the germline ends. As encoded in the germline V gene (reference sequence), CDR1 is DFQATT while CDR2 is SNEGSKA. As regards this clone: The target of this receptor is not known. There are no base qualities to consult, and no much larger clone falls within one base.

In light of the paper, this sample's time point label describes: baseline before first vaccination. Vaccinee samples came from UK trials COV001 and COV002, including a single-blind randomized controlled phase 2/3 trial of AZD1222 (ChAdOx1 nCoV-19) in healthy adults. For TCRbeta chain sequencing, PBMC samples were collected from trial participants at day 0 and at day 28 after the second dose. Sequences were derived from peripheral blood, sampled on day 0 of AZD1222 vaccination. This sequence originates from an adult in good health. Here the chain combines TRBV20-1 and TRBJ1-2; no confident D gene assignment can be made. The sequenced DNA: TGCAGTGCTAGAGGGACTTATGGCTACACCTTC. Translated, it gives CSARGTYGYTF.